The rows below give T cell receptor beta chains drawn from one sample of a study of shared clonotypes between healthy human individuals. Repertoires were generated with immunoSEQ multiplex PCR, while TCRdb's copy carries only in-frame clones and drops some. This repertoire shows 800,000 or so clones, roughly 96% found once; its top ten account for less than 0.25%. Material: naive CD8+ T cells sorted from blood. These receptors all come from a man aged 30 to 39 in good health. Both conserved end residues are part of each CDR3. D genes are given only for firm matches. The size field is filled for only some rows; it gives once, few, many or a size class.

J gene | D gene | V gene | clone size | CDR3 DNA | CDR3 protein
TRBJ1-1 | TRBD1 | TRBV10-1 | . | TGCGCCAGCGCATCCGGACAGGGGTTTACTGAAGCTTTCTTT | CASASGQGFTEAFF
TRBJ2-1 | . | TRBV27 | . | TGTGCCAGCAGTTCGGGACAACCGCAGTTCTTC | CASSSGQPQFF
TRBJ2-1 | . | TRBV19 | . | TGTGCCAGTAGTATGTGGTCAAATGAGCAGTTCTTC | CASSMWSNEQFF
TRBJ1-1 | TRBD1 | TRBV27 | . | TGTGCCAGCAGTTTGACAGGGTATGCCACTGAAGCTTTCTTT | CASSLTGYATEAFF
TRBJ2-7 | TRBD1 | TRBV7-9 | . | TGTGCCAGCAGCTTAGGACAGGGTGTCGACGAGCAGTACTTC | CASSLGQGVDEQYF
TRBJ1-2 | . | TRBV19 | . | TGTGCCAGTATCGAGTCCCCGGGTGGGGGCGGCGATGGCTACACCTTC | CASIESPGGGGDGYTF
TRBJ2-7 | . | TRBV28 | . | TGTGCCAGCAGTTTCGCCGTGGGCCAAAGGGCGTCCTACGAGCAGTACTTC | CASSFAVGQRASYEQYF
TRBJ2-3 | . | TRBV7-9 | . | TGTGCCAGCAGCTTAGATGCTAGGGGAGAGAGCACAGATACGCAGTATTTT | CASSLDARGESTDTQYF
TRBJ2-3 | TRBD2 | TRBV7-2 | . | TGTGCCAGCAGCTTAAGGGTGAGCGGGAGTTTCGCAGATACGCAGTATTTT | CASSLRVSGSFADTQYF
TRBJ2-7 | . | TRBV29-1 | . | TGCAGCGTTGAGTCTCTGGGGCAGGAAACAAACGAGCAGTACTTC | CSVESLGQETNEQYF
TRBJ2-4 | . | TRBV10-3 | . | TGTGCCATCAGTGAGTCGACACAGCGCCTAGCCAAAAACATTCAGTACTTC | CAISESTQRLAKNIQYF
TRBJ2-1 | . | TRBV5-1 | . | TGCGCCAGCACCCCCCCAGGGGGGTGGGGTGAGCAGTTCTTC | CASTPPGGWGEQFF
TRBJ2-2 | TRBD2 | TRBV9 | . | TGTGCCAGCAGCGTACCCGTAGCGGGAGGGCCGCACGGGGAGCTGTTTTTT | CASSVPVAGGPHGELFF
TRBJ2-5 | . | TRBV30 | . | TGTGCCTGGAGTGATCAGCAAGAGACCCAGTACTTC | CAWSDQQETQYF
TRBJ2-7 | TRBD1 | TRBV27 | once | TGTGCCAGCAGTTCACCGGGACAGGGATCCTACGAGCAGTACTTC | CASSSPGQGSYEQYF
TRBJ2-5 | TRBD1 | TRBV2 | . | TGTGCCAGCAGTGAAGTTTTCGGACAGGGCCAAGAGACCCAGTACTTC | CASSEVFGQGQETQYF
TRBJ1-5 | . | TRBV28 | . | TGTGCCAGCAGTCTGGTCGGCGGAAGCAATCAGCCCCAGCATTTT | CASSLVGGSNQPQHF
TRBJ2-7 | . | TRBV2 | . | TGTGCCAGCAGGGCCGAAAGATCCTACGAGCAGTACTTC | CASRAERSYEQYF
TRBJ2-7 | . | TRBV4-1 | many | TGCGCCAGCAGCCAACCAAACATACAGGGCCTATCCTACGAGCAGTACTTC | CASSQPNIQGLSYEQYF
TRBJ2-1 | TRBD1 | TRBV27 | . | TGTGCCAGCGGACAGGGGTATAATAATGAGCAGTTCTTC | CASGQGYNNEQFF
TRBJ2-7 | TRBD2 | TRBV5-4 | few | TGTGCCACCCTGGGAGCGGGAGCTACCGAGCAGTACTTC | CATLGAGATEQYF
TRBJ2-3 | . | TRBV15 | . | TGTGCCACCAGCAGGAATGACAAGAACACAGATACGCAGTATTTT | CATSRNDKNTDTQYF
TRBJ1-5 | TRBD1 | TRBV11-2 | . | TGTGCCAGCAGCGGGACAGGGGTAGGCAATCAGCCCCAGCATTTT | CASSGTGVGNQPQHF